Given below is one T cell receptor beta chain in context. This clonotype was counted between two and nine times. There is no known antigen for this receptor. No much larger clone exists at a distance of one base, and base qualities are not known. Sequencing used an Illumina HiSeq 1500. Using fastp at Q25 and MiXCR, TCRdb reprocessed the public reads and kept productive beta chains. Here each entry gathers all rows of one CDR3 protein and keeps the most common genes and DNA. This sample has 400,000 to 600,000 distinct CDR3 sequences in its table, and about 42% of those were observed once. The top ten clones comprise 40% to 50% of the sample. This sample was taken from a study of T cell repertoires in cytomegalovirus infection (dated by TCRdb to between 2017 and 2020). Concerning the study at large: The peptide stimulations were aimed at well-studied HLA-B-restricted epitopes as well as recently identified HLA-C-restricted CMV epitopes, whose presentation resists viral immunomodulation. Because public TCR beta signatures pointed to carriage of CMV infection together with the matching HLA type, the HLA type of each donor mattered for the analysis. Broader findings and caveats from the paper: Cumulative frequency of public TCR beta family members discriminated carriers of CMV infection plus the relevant HLA type in this cohort and an independent 352-donor cohort. The ex vivo response was dominated by HLA-C-restricted CMV-specific TCR beta clonotypes, which also provided the single most frequent clonotype in two of eight donors.

Unmatched junction bases come to 15, with V trimmed by 1 base and J by 2 bases. As encoded in the germline V gene (reference sequence), CDR1 is MNHNY while CDR2 is SVGAGI. The CDR3, from cysteine to phenylalanine, totals 20 residues. Only CDR3 DNA is held: 60 bases, read in frame from base 1. The treatment or condition label, as the study defines it: in vitro stimulation with specific CMV peptide epitopes to enrich CMV-specific T cells. Source: cultured PBMCs, taken from culture after CMV antigen stimulation. The V and J genes are TRBV6-6 and TRBJ2-1, with 9 bases in between that match TRBD2. This receptor was identified in a human donor in good health (CMV status not recorded). Some clones in this sample may be carry-over from other donors' samples. The CDR3 has the sequence CASSYFHPDGLATTYNEQFF. DNA sequence: TGTGCCAGCAGTTACTTCCACCCAGACGGACTAGCGACAACCTACAATGAGCAGTTCTTC.